This passage covers 3 T cell receptor beta chains from one sample sequenced in a study of T-cell memory formation after mild COVID-19. Each CDR3 protein gets one entry after TCRdb re-called the 5' RACE reads with MiXCR. The table includes tens of thousands of distinct CDR3 sequences, around 10% detected once. The sample taken for sequencing was PBMCs or a T cell subset sorted from them (not recorded which). Every receptor here comes from a man younger than 35 who had mild COVID-19 (a few samples of this study predate the infection). Cell type and time point are not known.

The sample holds a few counts of this clonotype. The chain uses TRBV19 and TRBJ1-5; a possible D gene is TRBD1 (5 bases). Germline CDR1 reads LNHDA; CDR2 reads SQIVND (reference sequence). Trimming removed 4 bases from V and 6 bases from J, with 16 bases in between. The CDR3 runs 15 residues. In DNA form, the CDR3 reads TGTGCCAGTAGTAATCAAGCAGGGAATAGTCAGCCCCAGCATTTT. It specifies CASSNQAGNSQPQHF.

This clonotype was found many times. The genes are TRBV5-6 and TRBJ1-5; 7 bases map to TRBD1. The CDR3 loop spans 13 amino acids. Germline-derived CDR1 and CDR2 are SGHDT and YYEEEE. V lost 4 bases to trimming and J lost 4 bases; unmatched junction nucleotides: 2. CDR3 nucleotide sequence: TGTGCCAGCAGCCGGGACAGAAATCAGCCCCAGCATTTT. It translates to CASSRDRNQPQHF. Full variable domain (remainder filled in from reference TRBV5-6 and TRBJ1-5): DAGVTQSPTHLIKTRGQQVTLRCSPKSGHDTVSWYQQALGQGPQFIFQYYEEEERQRGNFPDRFSGHQFPNYSSELNVNALLLGDSALYLCASSRDRNQPQHFGDGTRLSIL.

The chain carries TRBV2 and TRBJ2-7; TRBD2 is a possible D gene (5 bases). Trimming pared 7 bases from V and 9 bases from J, leaving 19 bases between. This CDR3 contains 13 residues. Looked up from germline, CDR1 is SNHLY and CDR2 is FYNNEI. The CDR3 sequence: CASMRGNFNVQYF. The CDR3 DNA sequence: TGTGCCAGCATGAGAGGGAATTTTAATGTGCAGTACTTC.